This section outlines one TCR beta chain sequence together with its context. This sample is part of a study of blood T cell repertoires in COVID-19. Whole-study context: Acute and convalescent COVID-19 specimens originated in the United States, Italy and Spain.

Germline trimming cut 1 base from V and 7 bases from J; bases unmatched to any gene: 4. The CDR3 sequence is 13 residues long. In germline, CDR1 is GTSNPN, CDR2 SVGIG (reference sequence). Per the original data handling: Amplifying reference gene primers gave estimates of nucleated cell counts. Generated by immunoSEQ multiplex PCR, the TCRdb table keeps only in-frame clones and is missing some. V and J calls plus clone size are reproduced from that table; the DNA served to infer D and trimming. The sample holds roughly 380,000 clones; roughly 77% are singletons and the top ten take roughly 1.2%. Sequenced sample: peripheral blood. This TCR was recovered from a human donor with acute or convalescent COVID-19. The donor label of this sample is uncertain. The J gene is TRBJ1-5, the V gene TRBV30; the match to TRBD1 covers 7 bases. CDR3 nucleotide sequence: TGTGCCTGGAGTGAAGGGGGCCTCCAGCCCCAGCATTTT. Its translation: CAWSEGGLQPQHF. The variable domain in full, with the rest retrieved from reference TRBV30 and TRBJ1-5, is SQTIHQWPATLVQPVGSPLSLECTVEGTSNPNLYWYRQAAGRGLQLLFYSVGIGQISSEVPQNLSASRPQDRQFILSSKKLLLSDSGFYLCAWSEGGLQPQHFGDGTRLSIL.